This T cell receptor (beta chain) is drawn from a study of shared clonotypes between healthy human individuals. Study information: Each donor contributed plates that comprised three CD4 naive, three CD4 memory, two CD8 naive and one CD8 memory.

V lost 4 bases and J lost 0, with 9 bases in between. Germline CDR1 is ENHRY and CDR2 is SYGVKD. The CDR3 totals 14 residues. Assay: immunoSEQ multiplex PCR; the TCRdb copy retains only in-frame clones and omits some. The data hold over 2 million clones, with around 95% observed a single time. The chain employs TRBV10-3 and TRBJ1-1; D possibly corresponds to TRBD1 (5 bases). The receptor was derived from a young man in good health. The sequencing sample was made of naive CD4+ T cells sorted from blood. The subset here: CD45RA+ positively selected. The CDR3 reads CAISGGDLNTEAFF. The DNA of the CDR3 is TGTGCCATCAGTGGGGGGGATTTGAACACTGAAGCTTTCTTT.